A single sample is the source of the 10 T cell receptor beta chains below, sequenced in a study of tumor-infiltrating lymphocytes in primary liver carcinoma. With 500 to 650 ng total RNA as template and a constant-region primer, TCR beta cDNA was made. ARM-PCR, slightly modified, supplied the TCR beta libraries through three nested multiplex PCR rounds. A C-beta reverse primer and TRBV1-TRBV30 forward primers served in each of the first two PCR rounds, at about 10 cycles apiece. In TCRdb, the multiplex PCR reads were re-called with MiXCR into one record per CDR3 protein. The repertoire includes about 310,000 distinct CDR3 sequences, around 50% of them detected once, and 15% to 20% sits in the top ten. Blood RNA was derived from unsorted whole blood, and germline DNA was extracted too. Sequencing was performed on peripheral blood. These receptors all stem from a woman in her twenties or thirties with primary liver carcinoma and hepatitis B virus infection.

As concerns this clonotype: This clone may be a read error of a much larger clone one base away. The chain couples TRBV4-1 to TRBJ1-2, with TRBD1 matching over 8 bases. Germline CDR1 is MGHRA and CDR2 is YSYEKL. The CDR3 spans 13 residues. CDR3 sequence: CASNQDGDRGYTF. The DNA for the CDR3 is TGCGCCAGCAACCAAGACGGAGACAGGGGTTACACCTTC.

This clonotype was counted a few times. The V call is TRBV7-9, the J call TRBJ2-1; D may match TRBD1 or TRBD2 (6 bases each). The CDR3 spans 13 residues. CDR1 and CDR2 from the germline V gene are SEHNR and FQNEAQ (reference sequence). The ends were cut back, 1 base at V and 8 bases at J, with 9 bases in the middle. CDR3 in DNA: TGTGCCAGCAGCTTAGTTAGGGGGGATGAGCAGTTCTTC. Translating gives CASSLVRGDEQFF.

This clonotype was picked up one time. The CDR3 nucleotides are TGTGCCAGCAGCAAAGCGAGAGGGCCTGTAGAGACCCAGTACTTC. It codes for CASSKARGPVETQYF. This chain connects TRBV21-1 to TRBJ2-5; no check of the table's D call, TRBD2, against the DNA was made. TRBV21-1 is listed as a pseudogene. The CDR3 has 15 amino acids.

Comments on this clonotype: This is likely a read error, given that the CDR3 carries no conserved phenylalanine or tryptophan at its end. J is TRBJ1-5 and V is TRBV6-2 or TRBV6-3; D is undetermined. Germline V gene sequence: CDR1 MNHEY, CDR2 SVGEGT. The CDR3 sequence is 13 residues long. Trimming removed 5 bases at V and 6 bases at J, with 11 bases between. CDR3 sequence reads: CASSRIGRQPQHL. The CDR3 DNA follows: TGTGCCAGCAGTCGCATCGGTCGTCAGCCCCAGCATTTA.

The chain combines TRBV14 with TRBJ1-1; tentative D call: TRBD1 (5 bases). Germline V CDR1 and CDR2: SGHDN, FVKESK. V was pared by 4 bases and J by 3 bases, with 12 bases between. The CDR3 runs 14 residues. The CDR3 here is CASSRGLMYTEAFF. The CDR3 nucleotides read TGTGCCAGCAGCCGGGGGTTAATGTACACTGAAGCTTTCTTT.

This clonotype turned up a few times. A much larger clone is a single base away; this may be a read error. The chain combines TRBV6-2 or TRBV6-3 with TRBJ2-3; no clear D. The V end was cut by 4 bases, the J end by 3 bases, with 14 bases between. The CDR3 has 15 residues. In germline, CDR1 is MNHEY, CDR2 SVGEGT. CDR3 sequence reads: CASSSLGRRTDTQYF. In nucleotides, the CDR3 is TGTGCCAGCAGTTCTCTGGGAAGAAGGACAGATACGCAGTATTTT.

The chain links TRBV29-1 to TRBJ2-7; D gene unclear. V lost 2 bases and J lost 0, with 8 bases in between. The CDR3 is made up of 13 amino acids. CDR1 and CDR2 (germline): SQVTM, ANQGSEA. The CDR3 bases are TGCAGCGTTGAAAACAGTCGCTCCTACGAGCAGTACTTC. Translating it yields CSVENSRSYEQYF.

This clonotype turned up a few times. CDR3 DNA: TGCAGCGCTTCGGGGGGGGCGGACACTGAAGCTTTCTTT. Residues: CSASGGADTEAFF. The chain has TRBV29-1 and TRBJ1-1, with a possible D match to TRBD1 (6 bases). The V gene's germline CDR1 is SQVTM and CDR2 ANQGSEA. The CDR3 contains 13 residues. V dropped 7 bases and J dropped 3 bases, with 15 bases sitting between them.

This clonotype was seen a handful of times. The chain joins TRBV5-1 to TRBJ2-5; D is undetermined. There are 13 residues in the CDR3. Deletions cut 3 bases from V and 1 base from J, with 7 bases between. Germline CDR1 SGHRS, CDR2 YFSETQ. The CDR3 DNA is TGCGCCAGCAGCTCGACGCTCCAAGAGACCCAGTACTTC. Translating it yields CASSSTLQETQYF. The variable domain in full, completed from reference TRBV5-1 and TRBJ2-5, reads KAGVTQTPRYLIKTRGQQVTLSCSPISGHRSVSWYQQTPGQGLQFLFEYFSETQRNKGNFPGRFSGRQFSNSRSEMNVSTLELGDSALYLCASSSTLQETQYFGPGTRLLVL.

This sequence joins TRBV5-4 and TRBJ1-2, with D perhaps TRBD1 (6 bases). CDR1 and CDR2 (germline): SGHNT, YYREEE (reference sequence). Trimming shortened V by 5 bases and J by 11 bases, and 19 bases separated the two germline ends. CDR3 length: 13 amino acids. This chain's CDR3 is CASRNPGQGGYTF. In DNA form, the CDR3 reads TGTGCCAGCAGAAATCCGGGACAAGGGGGTTACACCTTC.